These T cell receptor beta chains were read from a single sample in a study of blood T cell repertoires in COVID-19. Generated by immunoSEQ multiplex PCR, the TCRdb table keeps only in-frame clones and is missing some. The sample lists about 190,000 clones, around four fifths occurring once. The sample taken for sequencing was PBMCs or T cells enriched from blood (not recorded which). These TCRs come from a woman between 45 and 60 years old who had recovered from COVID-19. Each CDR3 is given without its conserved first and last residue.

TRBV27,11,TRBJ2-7,ASRKRATYEQY
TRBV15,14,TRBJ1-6,ATSRDRGQGASPLH
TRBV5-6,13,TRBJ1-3,ASSLEALSGNTIY
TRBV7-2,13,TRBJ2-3,ASSFRLAGTDTQY
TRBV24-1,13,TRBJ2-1,ATPSRDRGSNEQF
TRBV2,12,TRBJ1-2,ASGGWTARRGYT
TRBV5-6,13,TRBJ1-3,ASSLLQGSGNTIY
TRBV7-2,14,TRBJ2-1,ASSLVGGTGVDGQF
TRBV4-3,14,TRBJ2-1,ASSQDYTSGSNEQF
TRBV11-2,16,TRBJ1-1,ASSLAVGQVPLNTEAF
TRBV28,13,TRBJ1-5,ASETGLANNQPQH
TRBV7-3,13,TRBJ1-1,ASRLTGDMNTEAF
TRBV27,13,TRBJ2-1,ASSLSGTGSYEQF
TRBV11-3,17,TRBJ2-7,ASSPRFRNSAYYSYEQY
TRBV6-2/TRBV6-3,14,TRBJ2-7,ASSHTLAGVGEEQY
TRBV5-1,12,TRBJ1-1,ASSLGAPNTEAF
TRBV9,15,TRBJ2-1,ASSQGGPRGSYNEQF
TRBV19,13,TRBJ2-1,ASSIARSSYNEQF
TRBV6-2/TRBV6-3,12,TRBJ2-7,ASSPIRTHYEQY
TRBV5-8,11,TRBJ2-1,ASSLKRHGEQF
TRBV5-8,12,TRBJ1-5,ASRDRDMGQPQH
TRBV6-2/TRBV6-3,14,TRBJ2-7,ASSYSPSGSAYEQY
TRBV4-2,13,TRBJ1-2,ASSQVLRGEDGYT
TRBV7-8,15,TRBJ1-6,ASSPRGRGSYNSPLH
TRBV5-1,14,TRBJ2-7,ASSFTSGVSPYEQY
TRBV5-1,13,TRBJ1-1,ASSSRQGGNTEAF
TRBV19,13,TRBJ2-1,ASSTIAGLGNEQF
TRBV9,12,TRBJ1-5,ASSVGAGFQPQH
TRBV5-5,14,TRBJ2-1,ASIRYPGLADNEQF
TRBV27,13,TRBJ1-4,ASSFIRGIWEKLF
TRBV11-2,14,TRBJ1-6,ASSPVTGKYNSPLH
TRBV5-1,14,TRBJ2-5,ASSNRLAGLRETQY
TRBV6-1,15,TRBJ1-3,ASSEDIGGIRRNTIY
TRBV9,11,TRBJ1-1,ASSSQVNTEAF
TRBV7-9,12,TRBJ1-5,ASSLGGGGQPQH
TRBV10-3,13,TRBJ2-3,AISGTGGRTDTQY
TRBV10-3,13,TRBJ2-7,AISLTTGGSYEQY
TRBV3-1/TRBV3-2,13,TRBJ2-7,ASSLRQIPSYEQY
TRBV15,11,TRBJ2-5,ATSRAQKETQY
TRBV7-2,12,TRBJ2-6,ASSLLGGANVLT
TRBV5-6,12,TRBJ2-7,ASSLDRDLYEQY
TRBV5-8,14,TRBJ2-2,ASRPGTGSYFGELF
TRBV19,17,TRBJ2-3,ASSIKISGAGGPTDTQY
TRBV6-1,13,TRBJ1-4,ASSERQGYREKLF
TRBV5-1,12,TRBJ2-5,ASSSGDAVETQY
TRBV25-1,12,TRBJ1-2,ASSDTGIRGGYT
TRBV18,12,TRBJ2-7,ASSPGQGLSEQY
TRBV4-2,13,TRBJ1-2,ASSQGQGVSYGYT
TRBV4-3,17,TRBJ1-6,ASSHTRIGTGGEGSPLH
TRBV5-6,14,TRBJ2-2,ASSLRGQGIPGELF